These T cell receptor beta chains were read from a single sample in a study of cytomegalovirus exposure and HLA in healthy donors. Generated by immunoSEQ multiplex PCR, the TCRdb table keeps only in-frame clones and is missing some. The table lists more than 110,000 clones, under 80% of them singletons. Sequenced input: PBMCs. All receptors derive from a woman in her fifties or sixties in good health and CMV-seropositive. The CDR3 runs from the conserved cysteine through the conserved F or W. The D gene is left open where the match is weak. Clone size is not always given. Where it is, it says once, few, many or a class for expanded clones.

CDR3 length	V gene	clone size	J gene	D gene	CDR3 DNA	CDR3 protein
15	TRBV9	few	TRBJ2-5	TRBD1	TGTGCCAGCAGCTCCTCCGGGACAGGGGGGGAGACCCAGTACTTC	CASSSSGTGGETQYF
15	TRBV7-2	-	TRBJ2-7	-	TGTGCCAGCAGCGCCGCTCCGGGTCGATCCTACGAGCAGTACTTC	CASSAAPGRSYEQYF
16	TRBV7-6	-	TRBJ1-5	-	TGTGCCAGCAGCTTAGAGTTCGGGGGTACCAATCAGCCCCAGCATTTT	CASSLEFGGTNQPQHF
13	TRBV15	-	TRBJ2-5	-	TGTGCCACCAGCAGAGGGCGGGGTGAGACCCAGTACTTC	CATSRGRGETQYF
12	TRBV4-1	-	TRBJ2-1	-	TGCGCCAGCAGCCAAGGTCAGGGGGAGCAGTTCTTC	CASSQGQGEQFF
13	TRBV25-1	-	TRBJ1-3	-	TGTGCCAGCAGCCCGAGGGCTGGAAACACCATATATTTT	CASSPRAGNTIYF
17	TRBV5-4	-	TRBJ1-1	TRBD1	TGTGCCAGCAGCCGTGGGGGCACAGGGGGGTTGAACACTGAAGCTTTCTTT	CASSRGGTGGLNTEAFF
14	TRBV11-2	once	TRBJ1-2	TRBD1	TGTGCCAGCAGCTTCGGGACAGGGAACTATGGCTACACCTTC	CASSFGTGNYGYTF
18	TRBV19	-	TRBJ2-4	-	TGTGCCAGTAGTATATTGGCGGGGGCCGGGCGGGCCAAAAACATTCAGTACTTC	CASSILAGAGRAKNIQYF
15	TRBV5-1	few	TRBJ1-6	-	TGCGCCAGCAGCTCACAGTGGGGGCAAAATTCACCCCTCCACTTT	CASSSQWGQNSPLHF
16	TRBV9	-	TRBJ1-5	TRBD1	TGTGCCAGCAGCGTAGCAGGGACAGGGGGTACTCAGCCCCAGCATTTT	CASSVAGTGGTQPQHF
16	TRBV6-5	-	TRBJ1-1	-	TGTGCCAGCAGTTACTCGATTCCCCAGGGATGGACTGAAGCTTTCTTT	CASSYSIPQGWTEAFF
15	TRBV5-1	few	TRBJ2-2	-	TGCGCCAGCAGCTTGAACGGGGATCCCACCGGGGAGCTGTTTTTT	CASSLNGDPTGELFF
12	TRBV19	-	TRBJ2-7	-	TGTGCCAGTAGTATTGCGATATACGAGCAGTACTTC	CASSIAIYEQYF
15	TRBV6-5	-	TRBJ2-5	-	TGTGCCAGCAGTTACGAGGGACAAGGGTTCGAGACCCAGTACTTC	CASSYEGQGFETQYF
17	TRBV27	few	TRBJ1-5	TRBD1	TGTGCCAGCAGTTTATTCGGGGACAGTATCAGCAATCAGCCCCAGCATTTT	CASSLFGDSISNQPQHF
14	TRBV2	few	TRBJ2-7	TRBD1	TGTGCCAGCAGTGATGCCAGGGGGCAAGACGAGCAGTACTTC	CASSDARGQDEQYF
15	TRBV5-1	-	TRBJ2-3	-	TGCGCCAGCAGCTTGGAGGACAGAGACACAGATACGCAGTATTTT	CASSLEDRDTDTQYF
14	TRBV27	-	TRBJ2-5	TRBD1	TGTGCCAGCAGCCGTAGACAGGGTCAAGAGACCCAGTACTTC	CASSRRQGQETQYF
13	TRBV7-3	-	TRBJ1-1	-	TGTGCCAGCAGCAGGGGAGGGAACACTGAAGCTTTCTTT	CASSRGGNTEAFF
13	TRBV5-8	-	TRBJ1-1	-	TGTGCCAGCAGCTCCGGGACTCTAACTGGAGCTTTCTTT	CASSSGTLTGAFF
15	TRBV9	-	TRBJ2-7	-	TGTGCCAGCAGCCCCATGGGGGGGCCCTCCTACGAGCAGTACTTC	CASSPMGGPSYEQYF
15	TRBV11-2	once	TRBJ2-7	-	TGTGCCAGCAGCTTTGTGACAGCGGGCTTGGGCGAGCAGTACTTC	CASSFVTAGLGEQYF
12	TRBV7-2	-	TRBJ2-5	-	TGTGCCAGCAGCCCCCAGGGAGAGACCCAGTACTTC	CASSPQGETQYF
16	TRBV6-4	few	TRBJ2-3	TRBD2	TGTGCCAGCAGTGAAGGACTAGCGGGGGGTCAAGATACGCAGTATTTT	CASSEGLAGGQDTQYF
16	TRBV4-3	-	TRBJ2-3	TRBD1	TGCGCCAGCAGCCGAACCGGGACAGTAAACCCAGATACGCAGTATTTT	CASSRTGTVNPDTQYF
15	TRBV6-5	few	TRBJ2-5	TRBD1	TGTGCCAGCAGTCAATTTGACAGGGGACGAGAGACCCAGTACTTC	CASSQFDRGRETQYF
14	TRBV19	-	TRBJ1-2	-	TGTGCCAGTAGTATTCAAAGGACATTCTATGGCTACACCTTC	CASSIQRTFYGYTF
16	TRBV19	-	TRBJ2-5	TRBD2	TGTGCCAGCCGAGGAACGGGACTAGCGGGTCCCGAGACCCAGTACTTC	CASRGTGLAGPETQYF
19	TRBV7-9	-	TRBJ1-4	TRBD1	TGTGCCAGCAGTTACCCCGAACCAGGGGGCTTAGCAACTAATGAAAAACTGTTTTTT	CASSYPEPGGLATNEKLFF
17	TRBV19	-	TRBJ2-5	TRBD2	TGTGCCAGTAGTGCCTTTAGCGGGGGAGGCCTAGGAGAGACCCAGTACTTC	CASSAFSGGGLGETQYF
15	TRBV28	-	TRBJ2-2	-	TGTGCCAGCAGTAGCCGCGGGGCCAACACCGGGGAGCTGTTTTTT	CASSSRGANTGELFF
16	TRBV27	-	TRBJ2-3	TRBD2	TGTGCCAGCAGTACTACTAGCGGGCCAAGCACAGATACGCAGTATTTT	CASSTTSGPSTDTQYF
15	TRBV5-6	-	TRBJ2-1	TRBD2	TGTGCCAGCAGCTTGCTACTAGCGGAGGCCGGAGAGCAGTTCTTC	CASSLLLAEAGEQFF
14	TRBV11-2	few	TRBJ2-7	TRBD1	TGTGCCAGCAGCTTAGATTGGGGGCCAGGGGGCCGGTACTTC	CASSLDWGPGGRYF
14	TRBV4-3	few	TRBJ2-2	-	TGCGCCAGCAGCCAAGACGTCAACACCGGGGAGCTGTTTTTT	CASSQDVNTGELFF